The 24 T cell receptor beta chains in this list originate from one sample, sequenced in a study of T cells in localized non-small cell lung cancer. Sequencing used immunoSEQ multiplex PCR; TCRdb keeps in-frame clones, though not all of them. The table includes about 72,000 clones, just under 85% detected once. The input for sequencing was peripheral blood, taken before any cancer treatment. These receptors came from an older female donor with stage I lung adenocarcinoma.

The chain employs TRBV15 and TRBJ2-7; weak D call: TRBD1 (6 bases). CDR1 and CDR2 from the germline V gene are LNHNV and YYDKDF (reference sequence). The CDR3 is 15 residues long. Trimming took off 1 base at V and 3 bases at J, with 13 bases between the two ends. CDR3 DNA: TGTGCCACCAGCAGAGGGAGTCAGGGGCACTACGAGCAGTACTTC. Amino acids: CATSRGSQGHYEQYF. The complete variable domain, with remaining parts taken from reference TRBV15 and TRBJ2-7, reads DAMVIQNPRYQVTQFGKPVTLSCSQTLNHNVMYWYQQKSSQAPKLLFHYYDKDFNNEADTPDNFQSRRPNTSFCFLDIRSPGLGDTAMYLCATSRGSQGHYEQYFGPGTRLTVT.

This clone turned up a few times. The chain couples TRBV6-1 to TRBJ2-7, with D tentatively TRBD2 (6 bases). Germline V gene lookup returns CDR1 MNHNS and CDR2 SASEGT. V shed 3 bases and J shed 1 base, with 10 bases lying between them. CDR3 length equals 14 residues. CDR3 in amino acids: CASSDLSGSYEQYF. The DNA of the CDR3 is TGTGCCAGCAGTGACCTTAGCGGTTCCTACGAGCAGTACTTC.

CDR3 region: CASSVDGGRLQPQHF. CDR3 nucleotides: TGTGCCAGCAGCGTAGACGGGGGGCGCTTACAGCCCCAGCATTTT. The chain joins TRBV9 to TRBJ1-5; the D gene is possibly TRBD1 (6 bases). The CDR3 totals 15 residues. Trimming took off 0 bases at V and 7 bases at J, with 14 bases between the two ends. Germline V gene sequence: CDR1 SGDLS, CDR2 YYNGEE.

The chain is built from TRBV5-4 and TRBJ2-2; TRBD2 might be the D (5 bases). Germline CDR1 SGHNT, CDR2 YYREEE (reference sequence). Trimming removed 1 base at V and 4 bases at J, with 11 bases between. The CDR3 loop spans 15 amino acids. The CDR3 loop reads CASSLKQRVTGELFF. The CDR3 nucleotides read TGTGCCAGCAGCTTGAAGCAGAGGGTCACCGGGGAGCTGTTTTTT.

This clone was counted once. The CDR3 spells CASSQTGTLSTDTQYF. Written as DNA, the CDR3 is TGCGCCAGCAGCCAGACCGGGACCCTGAGCACAGATACGCAGTATTTT. The gene calls are TRBV4-1 and TRBJ2-3; either TRBD1 or TRBD2 may fit D (5 bases each). CDR3 size: 16 residues. V gave up 3 bases and J gave up 0 bases, with 13 bases separating them. The germline V gene encodes CDR1 MGHRA and CDR2 YSYEKL.

The chain recombines TRBV5-6 with TRBJ1-2; D is undetermined. Germline V lookup: CDR1 SGHDT, CDR2 YYEEEE. This CDR3 has 14 residues. The V end was cut by 0 bases, the J end by 0 bases, with 6 bases between. The CDR3 region has the DNA TGTGCCAGCAGCTTGGACAGCTCTAACTATGGCTACACCTTC. Translating gives CASSLDSSNYGYTF.

This chain links TRBV6-5 with TRBJ1-2; 7 bases align to TRBD1. V was clipped by 6 bases and J by 0 bases; unmatched bases: 7. Germline CDR1 and CDR2: MNHEY and SVGAGI. This CDR3 is built from 15 residues. CDR3 sequence: CASSLLGQTNYGYTF. The CDR3 coding sequence is TGTGCCAGCAGCCTCCTGGGACAGACTAACTATGGCTACACCTTC.

The V gene is TRBV10-2, the J gene TRBJ1-1, with TRBD1 as a possible D gene (6 bases). The germline V gene has CDR1 WSHSY and CDR2 SAAADI. The CDR3 has 15 amino acids. V lost 7 bases to trimming and J lost 1 base, with 16 bases between them. As DNA, the CDR3 is TGCGCCAGCATCAGAAACAGGGTGGCGAACACTGAAGCTTTCTTT. It is translated as CASIRNRVANTEAFF.

The V and J genes are TRBV9 and TRBJ1-1; 7 positions match TRBD1. This CDR3 is built from 14 residues. Germline CDR1 is SGDLS and CDR2 is YYNGEE. V shed 3 bases, J shed 4 bases, and the junction held 6 bases outside the gene matches. In nucleotides, the CDR3 is TGTGCCAGCAGCGCTTCCGGACAGGCCACTGAAGCTTTCTTT. Its protein product is CASSASGQATEAFF. Filled out from reference TRBV9 and TRBJ1-1, the complete variable domain reads DSGVTQTPKHLITATGQRVTLRCSPRSGDLSVYWYQQSLDQGLQFLIQYYNGEERAKGNILERFSAQQFPDLHSELNLSSLELGDSALYFCASSASGQATEAFFGQGTRLTVV.

V gene TRBV27 combines with J gene TRBJ1-1, with no clear D. CDR3 size: 15 residues. Germline lookup yields CDR1 MNHEY and CDR2 SMNVEV (reference sequence). V gave up 3 bases and J gave up 1 base, with 12 bases separating them. The DNA for the CDR3 is TGTGCCAGCAGTTTCGCGGCGGGAGGGAACACTGAAGCTTTCTTT. This sequence encodes CASSFAAGGNTEAFF.

The count of this clone is one. The chain has TRBV9 and TRBJ2-3; TRBD2 might be the D (6 bases). CDR3 length: 12 residues. From germline, CDR1 is SGDLS and CDR2 YYNGEE. Trimming cost V 6 bases and J 5 bases, with 10 bases left between them. The CDR3 DNA reads TGTGCCAGCACGGGGGAAAGAGATACGCAGTATTTT. Translation: CASTGERDTQYF.

This chain joins TRBV6-6 and TRBJ1-1; D is uncertain. Trimming pared 6 bases from V and 2 bases from J, leaving 13 bases between. The CDR3 runs to 14 residues. Germline V gene lookup returns CDR1 MNHNY and CDR2 SVGAGI (reference sequence). This CDR3 is CASRPRGENTEAFF. The CDR3 bases are TGTGCCAGCAGGCCCCGGGGAGAAAACACTGAAGCTTTCTTT.

The gene calls are TRBV7-2 and TRBJ2-7; D is unresolved. Germline V lookup: CDR1 SGHTA, CDR2 FQGNSA. Trimming shortened V by 5 bases and J by 7 bases, and 12 bases separated the two germline ends. The length of the CDR3 is 12 residues. The CDR3 bases are TGTGCCAGCAGCCCCCCGGGTAGGGAGCAGTACTTC. Protein sequence: CASSPPGREQYF.

The chain is built from TRBV2 and TRBJ1-5; TRBD1 agrees at 9 bases. V dropped 5 bases and J dropped 11; count of bases not matched to a gene: 13. This CDR3 region has 15 residues. Germline V gene sequence: CDR1 SNHLY, CDR2 FYNNEI. The CDR3 spells CASSPLHRGQTSQHF. CDR3 coding DNA: TGTGCCAGCAGTCCTCTTCACAGGGGGCAAACGTCCCAGCATTTT.

The chain joins TRBV11-2 to TRBJ2-7; D is ambiguous. Germline CDR1 reads SGHAT; CDR2 reads FQNNGV. The V end lost 0 bases, the J end lost 5 bases, and 14 bases lay between the germline ends. CDR3 length equals 15 residues. DNA of the CDR3: TGTGCCAGCAGCTTAGACAGTTTCAGTAGGAACGAGCAGTACTTC. This gives the protein CASSLDSFSRNEQYF.

This clone was counted only a few times. This sequence joins TRBV11-3 and TRBJ2-7; D might be TRBD1 (5 bases). This CDR3 is built from 14 residues. The V gene's germline CDR1 is SGHNT and CDR2 YENEEA. V gave up 6 bases and J gave up 2 bases, with 14 bases separating them. CDR3: CASRASETAYEQYF. As DNA, the CDR3 is TGTGCCAGCAGGGCCTCCGAGACAGCCTACGAGCAGTACTTC.

The chain has TRBV12-5 and TRBJ2-1; 9 bases fit TRBD2. The V gene end was trimmed by 2 bases and the J gene end by 7 bases; junction bases not matched to a gene: 9. The length of the CDR3 is 16 residues. From germline, CDR1 is LGHNT and CDR2 FRNRAP. The CDR3 is CASGLSSGRRVNEQFF. Written as DNA, the CDR3 is TGTGCTAGTGGTTTGTCGAGCGGGAGGAGAGTTAATGAGCAGTTCTTC.

This chain links TRBV6-5 with TRBJ1-2; D ambiguous. Germline CDR1 is MNHEY and CDR2 is SVGAGI. V was shortened by 2 bases and J by 0 bases, with 4 bases between the two germline ends. The CDR3 has 13 residues. The CDR3 DNA sequence: TGTGCCAGCAGTTACACAGCTAACTATGGCTACACCTTC. Translating it yields CASSYTANYGYTF.

J is TRBJ1-3 and V is TRBV6-1; 7 bases agree with TRBD1. Per the germline V gene, CDR1 is MNHNS and CDR2 is SASEGT. J was trimmed by 3 bases and V by 7 bases; bases with no gene match: 6. This CDR3 contains 14 residues. CDR3 nucleotide sequence: TGTGCCAGCAATGACAGGGTTGGTGGAAACACCATATATTTT. Translating it yields CASNDRVGGNTIYF.

V gene TRBV5-1 combines with J gene TRBJ2-3; weak D call: TRBD2 (6 bases). Germline lookup yields CDR1 SGHRS and CDR2 YFSETQ. This CDR3 is built from 15 residues. V lost 6 bases and J 0 bases, leaving 14 bases between the germline ends. The CDR3 loop reads CASKRDSSSTDTQYF. The CDR3 region has the DNA TGCGCCAGCAAGAGGGACTCTTCTAGCACAGATACGCAGTATTTT.

The rearrangement links TRBV5-8 to TRBJ2-1; 13 bases align to TRBD2. V lost 4 bases and J lost 0; bases outside the gene matches: 4. Germline V CDR1 and CDR2: SGHTS, YDEGEE. The CDR3 length is 17 residues. Here the CDR3 DNA reads TGTGCCAGCAGCCACGGGACTAGCGGGAACTCCTACAATGAGCAGTTCTTC. This encodes CASSHGTSGNSYNEQFF.

The chain is built from TRBV9 and TRBJ2-5, with TRBD1 as a possible D gene (5 bases). The germline V gene has CDR1 SGDLS and CDR2 YYNGEE. The V end lost 1 base, the J end lost 4 bases, and 11 bases lay between the germline ends. This CDR3 is 14 amino acids long. The CDR3 region is CASSVWDRGETQYF. In DNA form, the CDR3 reads TGTGCCAGCAGCGTATGGGATAGGGGAGAGACCCAGTACTTC.

This chain joins TRBV2 and TRBJ2-1, with D unresolved. The CDR3 covers 13 residues. The V and J ends lost 5 bases and 8 bases respectively, with 13 bases between them. The germline gives CDR1 SNHLY, CDR2 FYNNEI. CDR3 coding DNA: TGTGCCAGCAGTCTTTTAACTGGGGATGAGCAGTTCTTC. Its protein product is CASSLLTGDEQFF.

The rearrangement uses TRBV5-1 and TRBJ1-1, with D uncertain. In germline, CDR1 is SGHRS, CDR2 YFSETQ. CDR3 size: 15 residues. V gave up 5 bases and J gave up 1 base, with 15 bases separating them. The CDR3 region is CASSPRPSENTEAFF. The CDR3 DNA is TGCGCCAGCAGTCCGCGTCCGTCGGAGAACACTGAAGCTTTCTTT.